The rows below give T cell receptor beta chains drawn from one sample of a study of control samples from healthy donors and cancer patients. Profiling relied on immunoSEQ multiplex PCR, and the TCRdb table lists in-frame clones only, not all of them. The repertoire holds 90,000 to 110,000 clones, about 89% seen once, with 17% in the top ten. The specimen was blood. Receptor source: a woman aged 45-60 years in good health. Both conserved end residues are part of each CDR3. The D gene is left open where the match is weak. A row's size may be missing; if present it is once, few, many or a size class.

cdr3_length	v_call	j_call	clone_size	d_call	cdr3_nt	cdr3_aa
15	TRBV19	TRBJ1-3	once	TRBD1	TGTGCCAGTAGCACGCGCAGGGGGGCTGGAAACACCATATATTTT	CASSTRRGAGNTIYF
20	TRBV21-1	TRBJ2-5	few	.	TGTGCCAGCAGCAAAAAGTGGGAGGGACAGATACGTGATCTAGAGGAGACCCAGTACTTC	CASSKKWEGQIRDLEETQYF
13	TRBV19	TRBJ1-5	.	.	TGTGCCAGTAGTAAAGCAGGGATACAGCCCCAGCATTTT	CASSKAGIQPQHF
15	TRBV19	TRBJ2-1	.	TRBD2	TGTGCCAGTAGCCCGACTAGCGGGATCTACAATGAGCAGTTCTTC	CASSPTSGIYNEQFF
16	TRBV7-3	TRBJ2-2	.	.	TGTGCCAGCTCCCGGGGAGCGGGTGGTGAAACCGGGGAGCTGTTTTTT	CASSRGAGGETGELFF
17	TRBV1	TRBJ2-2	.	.	TGCACCAGCCTTCATGGTCAGGATAAGGGGAACCACGGGGAGCTGTTTTTT	CTSLHGQDKGNHGELFF
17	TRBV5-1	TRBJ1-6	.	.	TGCGCCAGCAGCTTGGAGGGCCTGTCCGCCTATAATTCACCCCTCCACTTT	CASSLEGLSAYNSPLHF
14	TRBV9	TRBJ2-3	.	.	TGTGCCAGCAGCTCCAGTGGGAGGACAGATACGCAGTATTTT	CASSSSGRTDTQYF
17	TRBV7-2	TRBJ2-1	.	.	TGTGCCAGCAGCCCCCCCTTTATCCTCCCCGGCTACAATGAGCAGTTCTTC	CASSPPFILPGYNEQFF
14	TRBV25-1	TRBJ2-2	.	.	TGTGCCAGCAGTGAATACCTGGGGGCCGGGGAGCTGTTTTTT	CASSEYLGAGELFF
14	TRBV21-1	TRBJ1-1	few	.	TGTGCCAGCAGCAAAAGTATAGGGTTAGGTGAAGCTTTCTTT	CASSKSIGLGEAFF
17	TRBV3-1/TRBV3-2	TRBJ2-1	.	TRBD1	TGTGCCAGCAGCCAAGCGTTAAACAGGGGTTCCTACAATGAGCAGTTCTTC	CASSQALNRGSYNEQFF
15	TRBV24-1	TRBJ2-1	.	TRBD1	TGTGCCACCAGTGACCCGGGACAGGGTCGAAATGAGCAGTTCTTC	CATSDPGQGRNEQFF
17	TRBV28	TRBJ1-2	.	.	TGTGCCAGCAGTGTTCCCGCCGGGACAATCACTAACTATGGCTACACCTTC	CASSVPAGTITNYGYTF
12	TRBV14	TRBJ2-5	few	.	TGTGCCAGCAGCCAAGTGGGGCTTCGGCAGTACTTC	CASSQVGLRQYF
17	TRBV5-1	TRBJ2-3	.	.	TGCGCCAGCAGCTATCCCGTGGGGGGTTTAATCTCAGATACGCAGTATTTT	CASSYPVGGLISDTQYF
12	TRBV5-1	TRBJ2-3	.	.	TGCGCCAGCAGTTCCTCCACAGATACGCAGTATTTT	CASSSSTDTQYF
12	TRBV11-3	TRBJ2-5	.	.	TGTGCCAGCAGCTCGGACCGACGGACCCAGTACTTC	CASSSDRRTQYF
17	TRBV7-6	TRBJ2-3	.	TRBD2	TGTGCCAGCAGCTTAGTAGATCCGGGACTAGCGAAAGATACGCAGTATTTT	CASSLVDPGLAKDTQYF
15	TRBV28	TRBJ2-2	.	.	TGTGCCAGCAGTTTGGAGGGAGGCCCCACCGGGGAGCTGTTTTTT	CASSLEGGPTGELFF
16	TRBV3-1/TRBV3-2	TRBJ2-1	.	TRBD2	TGTGCCAGCAGCCAACAACCGGGACTAAGGGTTGGTGAGCAGTTCTTC	CASSQQPGLRVGEQFF
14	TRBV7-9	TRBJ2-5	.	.	TGTGCCAGCAGCACAACTAGCCTCCAAGAGACCCAGTACTTC	CASSTTSLQETQYF
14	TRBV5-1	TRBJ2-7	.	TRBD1	TGCGCCAGCAGCAACGGACAGGAGCCCTACGAGCAGTACTTC	CASSNGQEPYEQYF
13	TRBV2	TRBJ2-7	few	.	TGTGCCAGCAGTGTTAAGAGGCCGGCCCAGCAGTACTTC	CASSVKRPAQQYF
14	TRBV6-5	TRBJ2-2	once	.	TGTGCCAGCAGCCTGGACAGCCTCACCGGGGAGCTGTTTTTT	CASSLDSLTGELFF
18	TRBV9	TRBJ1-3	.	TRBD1	TGTGCCAGCAGCGTCCCGAGGGAGGGGGCCTGGGCTGGAAACACCATATATTTT	CASSVPREGAWAGNTIYF
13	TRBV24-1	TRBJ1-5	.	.	TGTGCCACCAGTGCCACCGAGTATCAGCCCCAGCATTTT	CATSATEYQPQHF
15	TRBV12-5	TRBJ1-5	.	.	TGTGCTAGTGGTCTGGGCACAGTCTTCAATCAGCCCCAGCATTTT	CASGLGTVFNQPQHF
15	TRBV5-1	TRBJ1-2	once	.	TGCGCCAGCAGCCCGGCGGGGGACTCCCTCCGGGGCTACACCTTC	CASSPAGDSLRGYTF